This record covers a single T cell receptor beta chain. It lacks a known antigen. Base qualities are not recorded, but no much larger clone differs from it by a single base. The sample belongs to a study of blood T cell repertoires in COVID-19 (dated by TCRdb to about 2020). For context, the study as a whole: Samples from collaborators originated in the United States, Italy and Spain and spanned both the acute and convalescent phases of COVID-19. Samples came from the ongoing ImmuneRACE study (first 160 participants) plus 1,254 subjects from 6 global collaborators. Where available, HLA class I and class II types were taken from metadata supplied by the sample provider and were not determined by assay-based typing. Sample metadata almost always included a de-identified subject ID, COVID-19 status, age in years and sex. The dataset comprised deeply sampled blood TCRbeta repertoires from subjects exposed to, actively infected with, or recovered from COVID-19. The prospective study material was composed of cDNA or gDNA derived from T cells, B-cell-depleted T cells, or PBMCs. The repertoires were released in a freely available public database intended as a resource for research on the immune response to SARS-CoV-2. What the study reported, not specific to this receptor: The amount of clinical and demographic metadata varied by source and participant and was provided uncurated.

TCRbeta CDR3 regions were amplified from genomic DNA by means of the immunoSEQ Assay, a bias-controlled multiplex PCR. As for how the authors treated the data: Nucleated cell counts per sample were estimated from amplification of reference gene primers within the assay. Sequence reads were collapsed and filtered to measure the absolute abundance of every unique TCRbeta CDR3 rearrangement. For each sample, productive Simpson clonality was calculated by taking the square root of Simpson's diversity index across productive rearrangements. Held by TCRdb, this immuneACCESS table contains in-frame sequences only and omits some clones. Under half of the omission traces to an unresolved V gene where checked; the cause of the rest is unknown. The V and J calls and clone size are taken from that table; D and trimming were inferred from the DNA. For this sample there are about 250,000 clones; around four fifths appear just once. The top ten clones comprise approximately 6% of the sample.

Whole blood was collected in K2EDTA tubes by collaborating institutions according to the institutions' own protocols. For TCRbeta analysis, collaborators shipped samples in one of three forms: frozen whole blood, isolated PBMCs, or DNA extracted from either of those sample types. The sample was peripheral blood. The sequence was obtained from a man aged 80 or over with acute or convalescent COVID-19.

The CDR3 sequence is CASSPPTGIYGYTF. DNA sequence: TGTGCCAGCTCACCGCCGACAGGGATCTATGGCTACACCTTC. Here the chain combines TRBV18 and TRBJ1-2, and TRBD1 matches 7 of the central bases. The CDR3 has 14 amino acids, counting the end cysteine and phenylalanine. Just CDR3 DNA is preserved here, 42 bases in frame from base 1. V lost 3 bases and J lost 4 bases, and the count of bases not matched to a germline gene is 5. Per the germline V gene, KGHSH is the CDR1 and LQKENI is the CDR2.